This TCR beta chain was retrieved from a study of CD8 T cells in ankylosing spondylitis. In making TCR beta libraries, quantitative 5'-RACE with molecular barcodes was used. TCRdb re-called the 5' RACE reads through MiXCR, storing one row per CDR3 protein. The sample has fewer than 250,000 distinct CDR3 sequences; around a quarter are singletons. Germline values: CDR1 DFQATT, CDR2 SNEGSKA (reference sequence). CDR3 length: 15 amino acids. The V gene end was trimmed by 2 bases and the J gene end by 3 bases; junction bases not matched to a gene: 5. With respect to this clonotype: The target antigen is unknown.

Findings and caveats of the study: Peripheral blood held disease-linked clones only at relatively low frequency, and these were CD8+. Earlier studies detected some motif variants in reactive arthritis synovial fluid and blood. Among TCR beta sequences, a motif of under ten highly homologous variants appeared characteristic of ankylosing spondylitis blood.

The specimen was blood, either unsorted or a sorted T cell fraction (not recorded which). The chain uses TRBV20-1 and TRBJ1-5; 9 bases line up with TRBD1. The clonotype was recovered from a male donor with ankylosing spondylitis or in good health (not recorded which). Here the CDR3 reads CSARPGTGNNQPQHF. CDR3 nucleotide sequence: TGCAGTGCTAGACCCGGGACAGGGAACAATCAGCCCCAGCATTTT.